Each of the 27 T cell receptor beta chains below was sequenced from the same sample in a study of blood T cell repertoires in COVID-19 (dated by TCRdb to 2020 to 2021). The method behind the library was the immunoSEQ multiplex PCR assay. Drawn from immuneACCESS, this table holds only the in-frame rearrangements with V and J called that TCRdb kept. Clones are partly lost; checked studies trace under half to an unresolved V gene and leave the rest unexplained. The sample records about 100,000 clones, roughly 83% of which are singletons. The ten largest clones take up around 15% of the sample. Sequencing used peripheral blood. These receptors were collected from a woman in her sixties with acute or convalescent COVID-19.

This chain joins TRBV7-9 and TRBJ1-6; D not certain. Trimming pared 0 bases from V and 9 bases from J, leaving 9 bases between. Germline assignment: CDR1 SEHNR and CDR2 FQNEAQ (reference sequence). The CDR3 extends over 14 amino acids. CDR3 sequence: CASSLASRSSPLHF. In DNA, the CDR3 is TGTGCCAGCAGCTTAGCGTCGCGGAGTTCACCCCTCCACTTT. The entire variable domain, with the rest obtained from reference TRBV7-9 and TRBJ1-6, is as follows: DTGVSQNPRHKITKRGQNVTFRCDPISEHNRLYWYRQTLGQGPEFLTYFQNEAQLEKSRLLSDRFSAERPKGSFSTLEIQRTEQGDSAMYLCASSLASRSSPLHFGNGTRLTVT.

The J gene is TRBJ2-1, the V gene TRBV19; 10 bases fit TRBD2. CDR1 LNHDA and CDR2 SQIVND come from the germline V gene (reference sequence). This CDR3 spans 15 amino acids. With V trimmed by 5 bases and J by 5 bases, 6 bases remained unmatched. CDR3 DNA sequence: TGTGCCAGTAGTCTAGCGGGGGTTCTAGACAATGAGCAGTTCTTC. It is translated as CASSLAGVLDNEQFF.

J is TRBJ1-6 and V is TRBV30, with a tentative D call TRBD1 (6 bases). V lost 0 bases and J lost 7, with 13 bases in between. The germline gives CDR1 GTSNPN, CDR2 SVGIG (reference sequence). The CDR3 is 15 residues long. DNA for the CDR3: TGTGCCTGGAGTGTGGCGGCAGGGGAAAATTCACCCCTCCACTTT. It yields the protein CAWSVAAGENSPLHF.

The V and J genes are TRBV10-3 and TRBJ1-2, with 10 bases lining up with TRBD1. V shed 5 bases, J shed 8 bases, and the junction held 5 bases outside the gene matches. The CDR3 length is 13 residues. Germline-derived CDR1 and CDR2 are ENHRY and SYGVKD. CDR3 nucleotide sequence: TGTGCCATCAGTTCGGACAGGGGGTACGGCTACACCTTC. Amino acids: CAISSDRGYGYTF.

The chain employs TRBV3-1 (or the pseudogene TRBV3-2) and TRBJ1-5; 7 bases line up with TRBD1. After removal of 5 bases from V and 0 bases from J, the junction contained 10 bases not matched to a gene. The germline gives CDR1 LGHDT, CDR2 YNNKEL (reference sequence). The CDR3 consists of 17 residues. The CDR3 nucleotides are TGTGCCAGCAGCAGATCCGGGACAGTTAATAGCAATCAGCCCCAGCATTTT. It translates to CASSRSGTVNSNQPQHF.

The rearrangement uses TRBV19 and TRBJ2-7; unclear D gene. This CDR3 region has 13 residues. The germline CDR1 and CDR2 sequences are LNHDA and SQIVND (reference sequence). V was clipped by 6 bases and J by 6 bases, with 15 bases between them. The CDR3 sequence is CASSPGLVPEQYF. CDR3 nucleotides: TGTGCCAGTAGCCCCGGGTTGGTGCCCGAGCAGTACTTC.

This chain links TRBV5-1 with TRBJ1-3; TRBD1 matches 7 bases. This CDR3 has 15 residues. Germline trimming cut 1 base from V and 4 bases from J; bases unmatched to any gene: 5. From germline, CDR1 is SGHRS and CDR2 YFSETQ. CDR3 in amino acids: CASSLPTGDGNTIYF. The CDR3 DNA reads as TGCGCCAGCAGCTTGCCCACAGGGGACGGAAACACCATATATTTT.

This sequence joins TRBV15 and TRBJ2-1; a weak D match, TRBD2 (5 bases). Germline V CDR1 and CDR2: LNHNV, YYDKDF (reference sequence). The CDR3 has 17 amino acids. V shed 1 base and J shed 0 bases, with 13 bases lying between them. The CDR3 spells CATSRGSGLSSYNEQFF. The CDR3 DNA follows: TGTGCCACCAGCAGAGGGAGCGGATTGAGCTCCTACAATGAGCAGTTCTTC.

This clone has just one count. The V and J genes are TRBV29-1 and TRBJ2-1; D possibly corresponds to TRBD1 (5 bases). Deletions cut 7 bases from V and 0 bases from J, with 7 bases between. CDR3 size: 12 residues. The germline V gene encodes CDR1 SQVTM and CDR2 ANQGSEA. The CDR3 region has the DNA TGCAGCGGACAGACCTCCTACAATGAGCAGTTCTTC. Translating it yields CSGQTSYNEQFF.

The chain recombines TRBV30 with TRBJ1-5; 9 bases fit TRBD1. Losses at the gene ends were 5 bases for V and 4 bases for J; bases not matched to a gene: 0. CDR1 and CDR2 (germline): GTSNPN, SVGIG (reference sequence). The CDR3 totals 12 residues. Written as DNA, the CDR3 is TGTGCCTGGGGACAGGGGAATCAGCCCCAGCATTTT. Translated: CAWGQGNQPQHF.

V gene TRBV6-6 combines with J gene TRBJ1-1, with 7 bases matching TRBD1. CDR1 is MNHNY, CDR2 SVGAGI, per germline (reference sequence). Trimming cost V 9 bases and J 11 bases; bases outside gene matches: 9. This CDR3 is built from 11 residues. CDR3: CASRTGASAFF. The CDR3 DNA sequence: TGTGCCAGTCGTACAGGGGCCTCGGCTTTCTTT.

This clone was counted only a few times. The rearrangement joins TRBV9 to TRBJ1-6; possibly TRBD1 for D (5 bases). The germline gives CDR1 SGDLS, CDR2 YYNGEE. The CDR3 extends over 14 amino acids. Trimming pared 4 bases from V and 5 bases from J, leaving 10 bases between. The CDR3 reads CASSPRGDNSPLHF. The CDR3 coding sequence is TGTGCCAGCAGCCCTCGGGGGGATAATTCACCCCTCCACTTT.

The chain combines TRBV18 with TRBJ2-7; TRBD1 might be the D (6 bases). The CDR3 runs to 14 residues. Germline V gene lookup returns CDR1 KGHSH and CDR2 LQKENI. V was clipped by 6 bases and J by 7 bases, with 19 bases between them. CDR3 residues: CASSPTTGTGEQYF. The CDR3, as DNA: TGTGCCAGCTCCCCTACCACAGGGACGGGGGAGCAGTACTTC. Full variable domain (outside the CDR3, taken from reference TRBV18 and TRBJ2-7): NAGVMQNPRHLVRRRGQEARLRCSPMKGHSHVYWYRQLPEEGLKFMVYLQKENIIDESGMPKERFSAEFPKEGPSILRIQQVVRGDSAAYFCASSPTTGTGEQYFGPGTRLTVT.

V and J are TRBV7-9 and TRBJ1-6, with 7 bases that match TRBD1. Germline V CDR1 and CDR2: SEHNR, FQNEAQ (reference sequence). Trimming removed 3 bases from V and 3 bases from J; junction bases left unmatched: 2. This CDR3 has 15 residues. Here the CDR3 DNA reads TGTGCCAGCAGCTTTGGGACAGACTATAATTCACCCCTCCACTTT. Protein: CASSFGTDYNSPLHF.

The V call is TRBV19, the J call TRBJ2-7; 10 bases agree with TRBD2. Germline V gives CDR1 LNHDA, CDR2 SQIVND (reference sequence). This CDR3 contains 15 residues. V dropped 5 bases and J dropped 3; count of bases not matched to a gene: 7. DNA for the CDR3: TGTGCCAGTAGTCTAGCTAGCGGGGGCTACTACGAGCAGTACTTC. It specifies CASSLASGGYYEQYF.

The rearrangement uses TRBV2 and TRBJ1-1; D is perhaps TRBD1 (5 bases). With 4 bases removed from V and 1 base from J, the gap between germline ends came to 7 bases. Germline values: CDR1 SNHLY, CDR2 FYNNEI. The CDR3 has 13 residues. This CDR3 is CASSVGGNTEAFF. The CDR3 DNA reads as TGTGCCAGCAGTGTCGGGGGGAACACTGAAGCTTTCTTT.

J is TRBJ1-5 and V is TRBV7-9; D remains unclear. Deletions cut 4 bases from V and 1 base from J, with 8 bases between. The CDR3 length is 14 residues. The germline V gene has CDR1 SEHNR and CDR2 FQNEAQ (reference sequence). The CDR3 DNA reads as TGTGCCAGCAGCTCGTCACGGAGCAATCAGCCCCAGCATTTT. Protein sequence: CASSSSRSNQPQHF.

Many counts were recorded for this clone. The chain links TRBV5-1 to TRBJ1-2, with 9 bases aligning to TRBD1. V shed 4 bases and J 3 bases; nucleotides not matched to a gene: 7. Germline CDR1 and CDR2: SGHRS and YFSETQ. The CDR3 runs 15 residues. The CDR3 sequence: CASSNRDRADYGYTF. The CDR3, as DNA: TGCGCCAGCAGCAATAGGGACAGGGCGGACTATGGCTACACCTTC.

This chain uses TRBV6-1 with TRBJ1-6; 8 positions match TRBD1. Per the germline V gene, CDR1 is MNHNS and CDR2 is SASEGT. This CDR3 has 14 amino acids. The J segment lost 8 bases and the V segment lost 3 bases, leaving 3 bases of the junction unmatched. The DNA of the CDR3 is TGTGCCAGCAGTGATACAGGGGGTCATTCACCCCTCCACTTT. Its protein product is CASSDTGGHSPLHF.

This clone has a handful of counts. The V and J genes are TRBV7-2 and TRBJ2-3; D is unresolved. Germline V gene sequence: CDR1 SGHTA, CDR2 FQGNSA. The V end was cut by 7 bases, the J end by 3 bases, with 14 bases between. CDR3 length: 14 amino acids. CDR3 bases: TGTGCCAGCAACGAAAACATGGTTACAGATACGCAGTATTTT. Protein: CASNENMVTDTQYF. Looking up the rest from reference TRBV7-2 and TRBJ2-3 gives the full variable domain: GAGVSQSPSNKVTEKGKDVELRCDPISGHTALYWYRQSLGQGLEFLIYFQGNSAPDKSGLPSDRFSAERTGGSVSTLTIQRTQQEDSAVYLCASNENMVTDTQYFGPGTRLTVL.

This chain uses TRBV5-1 with TRBJ2-7; D is ambiguous. The CDR3 extends over 13 amino acids. V gave up 0 bases and J gave up 0 bases, with 4 bases separating them. CDR1 and CDR2 (germline): SGHRS, YFSETQ. The CDR3 nucleotides are TGCGCCAGCAGCTTGGGTTACTCCTACGAGCAGTACTTC. Amino acids: CASSLGYSYEQYF.

The rearrangement uses TRBV30 and TRBJ1-6; TRBD1 is a possible D gene (6 bases). Looked up from germline, CDR1 is GTSNPN and CDR2 is SVGIG (reference sequence). CDR3 length: 15 residues. The germline V and J ends were trimmed by 0 bases and 6 bases, with 12 bases remaining between them. The CDR3 DNA reads TGTGCCTGGAGTGTTGGGGGCCTTATTAATTCACCCCTCCACTTT. It codes for CAWSVGGLINSPLHF.

This chain connects TRBV7-9 to TRBJ2-3; a possible D gene is TRBD2 (6 bases). Deletions cut 5 bases from V and 2 bases from J, with 14 bases between. This CDR3 has 15 amino acids. Germline CDR1 SEHNR, CDR2 FQNEAQ (reference sequence). CDR3: CASSLGAGPTDTQYF. For the CDR3, the DNA is TGTGCCAGCAGCCTAGGAGCGGGCCCCACAGATACGCAGTATTTT.

This sequence joins TRBV4-3 and TRBJ2-7; 8 bases are a match to TRBD1. The CDR3 extends over 14 amino acids. The germline gives CDR1 LGHNA, CDR2 YSLEER. V shed 2 bases, J shed 6 bases, and the junction held 6 bases outside the gene matches. As DNA, the CDR3 is TGCGCCAGCAGCCAAACGGGACAGGTGAGCGAGCAGTACTTC. Protein product: CASSQTGQVSEQYF.

This chain links TRBV5-4 with TRBJ1-5; 8 positions agree with TRBD1. The junction had 5 bases not matched to a gene; V was cut back by 0 bases and J by 3 bases. The CDR3 runs 16 residues. Germline CDR1 and CDR2: SGHNT and YYREEE (reference sequence). CDR3 in DNA: TGTGCCAGCAGCTTGGGGGGACAGGCCCCCAATCAGCCCCAGCATTTT. Residues: CASSLGGQAPNQPQHF.

The chain has TRBV5-6 and TRBJ1-6; 10 bases match TRBD1. CDR3 length equals 19 residues. Germline V gene lookup returns CDR1 SGHDT and CDR2 YYEEEE. With V trimmed by 4 bases and J by 2 bases, 12 bases remained unmatched. Here the CDR3 DNA reads TGTGCCAGCAGCCTTCGACAGGGGGCTAGGTTGACCTATAATTCACCCCTCCACTTT. Translation gives CASSLRQGARLTYNSPLHF.

The chain combines TRBV5-4 with TRBJ1-1, with D possibly being TRBD1 (6 bases). V gave up 4 bases and J gave up 4 bases, with 17 bases separating them. Germline V gene lookup returns CDR1 SGHNT and CDR2 YYREEE (reference sequence). This CDR3 is 15 amino acids long. CDR3 amino acids: CASSPRGASGTEAFF. CDR3 nucleotides: TGTGCCAGCAGCCCCCGGGGGGCCAGTGGCACTGAAGCTTTCTTT.